This T cell receptor beta chain derives from a study of cytomegalovirus exposure and HLA in healthy donors. General study findings and limits: Specific recognition of CMV antigens was confirmed in vitro for a few chains (all CMV-associated). It was 150 or so TCR beta chains that were listed as cytomegalovirus-associated.

With respect to this clone: Its cognate antigen is unknown.

From germline, CDR1 is SGHRS and CDR2 YFSETQ. V lost 7 bases and J lost 5; bases outside the gene matches: 11. This CDR3 comprises 14 residues. Clones were read by immunoSEQ multiplex PCR, and TCRdb kept only the in-frame ones, dropping some. The sample records about 190,000 clones, roughly 88% being singletons. The chain combines TRBV5-1 with TRBJ2-5; 7 nucleotides line up with TRBD1. The sequence was collected from a young woman in good health and CMV-seronegative. The sequencing sample was made of PBMCs. DNA of the CDR3: TGCGCCAGCGGCCCTGGACAGGCTCGCGAGACCCAGTACTTC. As protein: CASGPGQARETQYF.